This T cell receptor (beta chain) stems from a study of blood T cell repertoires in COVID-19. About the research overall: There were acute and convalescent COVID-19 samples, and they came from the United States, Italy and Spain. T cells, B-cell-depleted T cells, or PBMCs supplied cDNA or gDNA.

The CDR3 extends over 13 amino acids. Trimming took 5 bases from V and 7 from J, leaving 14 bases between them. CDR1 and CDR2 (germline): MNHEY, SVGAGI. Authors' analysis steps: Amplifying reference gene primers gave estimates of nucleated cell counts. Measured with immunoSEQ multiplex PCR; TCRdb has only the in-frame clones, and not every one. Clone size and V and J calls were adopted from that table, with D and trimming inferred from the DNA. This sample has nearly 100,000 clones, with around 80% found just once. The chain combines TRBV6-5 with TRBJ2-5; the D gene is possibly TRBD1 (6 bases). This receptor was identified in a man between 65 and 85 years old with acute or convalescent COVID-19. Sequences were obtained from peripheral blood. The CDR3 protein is CASSPHREPTQYF. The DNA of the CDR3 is TGTGCCAGCAGTCCTCACAGGGAGCCGACCCAGTACTTC.